Included here is one TCR beta chain sequence, with context. Antigen: not known. The germline gives CDR1 SGDLS, CDR2 YYNGEE. The V end was cut by 4 bases, the J end by 4 bases, with 12 bases between. CDR3 length: 14 amino acids. The sample belongs to a study of T cell responses to AZD1222 COVID-19 vaccine. The method was immunoSEQ multiplex PCR; TCRdb's version includes in-frame clones alone and lacks a portion of them. Of around 120,000 clones in the sample, around 84% were seen once. Overall study findings and caveats: Of spike-specific TCRs, nearly half reportedly target regions left unmutated in variants. The donors showed a predominance of white British ancestry and of females, with possible underestimation of clonal diversity.

The sequencing used peripheral blood, collected 28 days after the second AZD1222 dose. The genes are TRBV9 and TRBJ1-3; D is undetermined. This sequence originates from an adult who received the AZD1222 COVID-19 vaccine. The CDR3 DNA reads as TGTGCCAGCAGCCCACTCTCGGGAGGAAACACCATATATTTT. This encodes CASSPLSGGNTIYF.